A selection of T cell receptor beta chains follows, all from one sample in a study of cytomegalovirus exposure and HLA in healthy donors. TCRdb's copy holds only in-frame clones and misses some; the assay was immunoSEQ multiplex PCR. This sample carries over 120,000 clones, 70% to 90% of them seen once, and the ten largest clones take around 2.4%. The sample comprised PBMCs. These receptors all come from a man between 45 and 60 years old in good health and CMV-seronegative. Each CDR3 is given with its conserved first and last residue. The order of the fields is J gene, clone size, D gene, V gene, CDR3 protein, CDR3 DNA. The D gene is left open where the match is weak. Size tells how often a clone was seen (once, few, many) or the class of an expanded clone, and some rows leave it out.

J gene: TRBJ1-1
clone size: .
D gene: TRBD1
V gene: TRBV28
CDR3 protein: CASSLDLKNRGTEAFF
CDR3 DNA: TGTGCCAGCAGTTTAGACTTGAAGAACAGGGGGACTGAAGCTTTCTTT

J gene: TRBJ2-1
clone size: .
D gene: TRBD1
V gene: TRBV10-2
CDR3 protein: CASKDREYNEQFF
CDR3 DNA: TGCGCCAGCAAAGACAGGGAATACAATGAGCAGTTCTTC

J gene: TRBJ1-5
clone size: .
D gene: TRBD1
V gene: TRBV10-3
CDR3 protein: CAISRGTGTNQPQHF
CDR3 DNA: TGTGCCATCAGCCGAGGGACAGGAACTAATCAGCCCCAGCATTTT

J gene: TRBJ1-4
clone size: .
D gene: .
V gene: TRBV11-2
CDR3 protein: CASSLASVYLEKLFF
CDR3 DNA: TGTGCCAGCAGCTTAGCTTCGGTTTATTTGGAAAAACTGTTTTTT

J gene: TRBJ2-5
clone size: .
D gene: .
V gene: TRBV30
CDR3 protein: CAWSAVRQETQYF
CDR3 DNA: TGTGCCTGGAGTGCGGTACGCCAAGAGACCCAGTACTTC

J gene: TRBJ2-2
clone size: .
D gene: TRBD2
V gene: TRBV7-8
CDR3 protein: CASSPISGGGANTGELFF
CDR3 DNA: TGTGCCAGCAGCCCGATTTCTGGGGGGGGTGCGAACACCGGGGAGCTGTTTTTT

J gene: TRBJ2-1
clone size: .
D gene: .
V gene: TRBV5-1
CDR3 protein: CASSLRGNYNEQFF
CDR3 DNA: TGCGCCAGCAGCTTGCGGGGGAATTACAATGAGCAGTTCTTC

J gene: TRBJ2-7
clone size: .
D gene: TRBD1
V gene: TRBV28
CDR3 protein: CASSLLGTGTGASYEQYF
CDR3 DNA: TGTGCCAGCAGTCTCCTTGGGACCGGGACAGGGGCCTCCTACGAGCAGTACTTC

J gene: TRBJ1-2
clone size: .
D gene: .
V gene: TRBV11-3
CDR3 protein: CASSLRGGRPDGYTF
CDR3 DNA: TGTGCCAGCAGCTTACGCGGGGGGCGCCCCGATGGCTACACCTTC

J gene: TRBJ2-3
clone size: few
D gene: TRBD2
V gene: TRBV27
CDR3 protein: CASSSYLGLAGGDTQYF
CDR3 DNA: TGTGCCAGCAGTTCATATCTGGGACTAGCGGGGGGAGATACGCAGTATTTT

J gene: TRBJ1-6
clone size: once
D gene: .
V gene: TRBV5-1
CDR3 protein: CASTPGGSYNSPLHF
CDR3 DNA: TGCGCCAGCACCCCGGGGGGATCCTATAATTCACCCCTCCACTTT

J gene: TRBJ1-2
clone size: .
D gene: .
V gene: TRBV18
CDR3 protein: CASSDDGYGYTF
CDR3 DNA: TGTGCCAGCTCGGATGACGGGTATGGCTACACCTTC

J gene: TRBJ1-1
clone size: few
D gene: .
V gene: TRBV6-1
CDR3 protein: CASSEGAGSSTEAFF
CDR3 DNA: TGTGCCAGCAGTGAAGGGGCAGGGTCGTCTACTGAAGCTTTCTTT

J gene: TRBJ1-2
clone size: .
D gene: .
V gene: TRBV5-3
CDR3 protein: CARSLTESYGYTF
CDR3 DNA: TGTGCCAGAAGCTTGACAGAATCCTATGGCTACACCTTC

J gene: TRBJ2-3
clone size: .
D gene: .
V gene: TRBV2
CDR3 protein: CASRTGFRTDTQYF
CDR3 DNA: TGTGCCAGCAGAACAGGGTTTCGCACAGATACGCAGTATTTT

J gene: TRBJ2-5
clone size: .
D gene: TRBD2
V gene: TRBV2
CDR3 protein: CASSERTSGRRVETQYF
CDR3 DNA: TGTGCCAGCAGTGAAAGAACTAGCGGGAGGAGAGTGGAGACCCAGTACTTC

J gene: TRBJ2-5
clone size: .
D gene: TRBD1
V gene: TRBV7-8
CDR3 protein: CASGNQPGQGQETQYF
CDR3 DNA: TGTGCCAGCGGGAACCAACCGGGACAGGGTCAAGAGACCCAGTACTTC

J gene: TRBJ1-1
clone size: .
D gene: .
V gene: TRBV19
CDR3 protein: CASSKRQELEAFF
CDR3 DNA: TGTGCCAGTAGTAAAAGACAGGAGCTTGAAGCTTTCTTT

J gene: TRBJ2-1
clone size: .
D gene: TRBD2
V gene: TRBV6-1
CDR3 protein: CASSEPGLAGGPYNEQFF
CDR3 DNA: TGTGCCAGCAGTGAACCTGGACTAGCGGGAGGACCCTACAATGAGCAGTTCTTC

J gene: TRBJ2-7
clone size: once
D gene: TRBD1
V gene: TRBV5-1
CDR3 protein: CASSLAVGRGREQYF
CDR3 DNA: TGCGCCAGCAGCTTGGCTGTGGGCAGGGGGCGCGAGCAGTACTTC

J gene: TRBJ2-5
clone size: few
D gene: .
V gene: TRBV18
CDR3 protein: CASSPRGETQYF
CDR3 DNA: TGTGCCAGCTCACCACGAGGAGAGACCCAGTACTTC

J gene: TRBJ2-3
clone size: few
D gene: TRBD2
V gene: TRBV6-1
CDR3 protein: CASSDLGGGTDTQYF
CDR3 DNA: TGTGCCAGCAGTGATTTGGGGGGAGGGACAGATACGCAGTATTTT

J gene: TRBJ1-2
clone size: .
D gene: TRBD1
V gene: TRBV14
CDR3 protein: CASSHWDRGLSGYTF
CDR3 DNA: TGTGCCAGCAGTCATTGGGACAGGGGGCTAAGTGGCTACACCTTC

J gene: TRBJ2-2
clone size: .
D gene: .
V gene: TRBV7-3
CDR3 protein: CASSLKRGGGPGELFF
CDR3 DNA: TGTGCCAGCAGCTTAAAGAGAGGGGGAGGGCCCGGGGAGCTGTTTTTT

J gene: TRBJ1-5
clone size: .
D gene: TRBD1
V gene: TRBV19
CDR3 protein: CASSPATGVFSNSNQPQHF
CDR3 DNA: TGTGCCAGTAGTCCAGCGACAGGGGTTTTCTCTAATAGCAATCAGCCCCAGCATTTT

J gene: TRBJ2-3
clone size: .
D gene: .
V gene: TRBV7-9
CDR3 protein: CASSLFAGSVGDTQYF
CDR3 DNA: TGTGCCAGCAGCTTATTCGCGGGGAGCGTGGGAGATACGCAGTATTTT

J gene: TRBJ2-7
clone size: .
D gene: .
V gene: TRBV5-6
CDR3 protein: CASSFTSYEQYF
CDR3 DNA: TGTGCCAGCAGCTTTACTAGCTACGAGCAGTACTTC

J gene: TRBJ2-1
clone size: .
D gene: TRBD1
V gene: TRBV19
CDR3 protein: CASSIGQGEPAEQFF
CDR3 DNA: TGTGCCAGTAGTATTGGGCAGGGGGAGCCAGCTGAGCAGTTCTTC

J gene: TRBJ2-7
clone size: .
D gene: TRBD2
V gene: TRBV5-6
CDR3 protein: CASTLVGLAGSYEQYF
CDR3 DNA: TGTGCCAGCACCCTAGTGGGACTAGCGGGCTCCTACGAGCAGTACTTC

J gene: TRBJ2-1
clone size: .
D gene: .
V gene: TRBV6-1
CDR3 protein: CASSEALRGALLGEQFF
CDR3 DNA: TGTGCCAGCAGTGAAGCGCTTCGCGGGGCCCTTTTGGGGGAGCAGTTCTTC